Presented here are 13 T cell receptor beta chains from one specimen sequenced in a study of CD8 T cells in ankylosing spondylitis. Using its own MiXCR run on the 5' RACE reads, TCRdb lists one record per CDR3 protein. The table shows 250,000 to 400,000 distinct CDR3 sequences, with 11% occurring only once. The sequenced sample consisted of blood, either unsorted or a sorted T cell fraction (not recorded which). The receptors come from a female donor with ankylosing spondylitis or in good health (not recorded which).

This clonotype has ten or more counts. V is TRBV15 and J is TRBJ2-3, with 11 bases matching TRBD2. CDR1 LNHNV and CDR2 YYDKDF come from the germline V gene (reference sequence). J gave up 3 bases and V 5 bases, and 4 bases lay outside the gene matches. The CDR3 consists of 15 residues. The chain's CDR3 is CATSGRLAGTDTQYF. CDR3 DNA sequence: TGTGCCACCAGCGGAAGACTAGCGGGAACAGATACGCAGTATTTT.

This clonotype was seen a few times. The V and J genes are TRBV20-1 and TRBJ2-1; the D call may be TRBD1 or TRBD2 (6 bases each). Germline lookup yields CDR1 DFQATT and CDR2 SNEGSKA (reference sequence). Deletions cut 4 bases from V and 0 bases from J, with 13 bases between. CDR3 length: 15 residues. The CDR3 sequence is CSANSRGGSYNEQFF. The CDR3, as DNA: TGCAGTGCTAATAGCAGGGGAGGCTCCTACAATGAGCAGTTCTTC.

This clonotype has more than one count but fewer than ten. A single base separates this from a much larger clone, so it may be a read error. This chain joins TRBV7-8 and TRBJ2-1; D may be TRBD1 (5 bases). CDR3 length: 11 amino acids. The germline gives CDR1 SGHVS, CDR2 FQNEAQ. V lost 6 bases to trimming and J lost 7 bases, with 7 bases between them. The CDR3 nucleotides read TGTGCCAGCAGATACAGGAATGAGCAGTTCTTC. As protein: CASRYRNEQFF.

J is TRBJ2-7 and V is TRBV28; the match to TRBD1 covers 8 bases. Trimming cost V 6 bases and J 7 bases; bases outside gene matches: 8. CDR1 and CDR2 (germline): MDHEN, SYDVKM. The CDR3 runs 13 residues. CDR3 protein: CASRKGTGQEQYF. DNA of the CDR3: TGTGCCAGCAGAAAGGGGACAGGACAAGAGCAGTACTTC.

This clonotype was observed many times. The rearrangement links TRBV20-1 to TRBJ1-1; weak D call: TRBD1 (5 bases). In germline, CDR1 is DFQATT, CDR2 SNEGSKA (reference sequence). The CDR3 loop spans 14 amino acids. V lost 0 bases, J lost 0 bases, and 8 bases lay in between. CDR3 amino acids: CSARDWTLNTEAFF. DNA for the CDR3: TGCAGTGCTAGAGATTGGACACTGAACACTGAAGCTTTCTTT.

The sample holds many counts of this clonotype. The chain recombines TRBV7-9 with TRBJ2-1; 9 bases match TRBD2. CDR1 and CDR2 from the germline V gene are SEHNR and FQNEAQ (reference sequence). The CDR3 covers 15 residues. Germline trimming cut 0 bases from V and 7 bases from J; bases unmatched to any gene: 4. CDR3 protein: CASSLASGSINEQFF. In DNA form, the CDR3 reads TGTGCCAGCAGCTTAGCTAGCGGGAGTATAAATGAGCAGTTCTTC.

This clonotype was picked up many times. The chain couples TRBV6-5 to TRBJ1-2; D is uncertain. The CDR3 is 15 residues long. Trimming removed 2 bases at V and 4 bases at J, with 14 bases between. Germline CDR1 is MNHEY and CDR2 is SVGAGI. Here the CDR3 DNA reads TGTGCCAGCAGTTACACACAACCCAGTCCCTATGGCTACACCTTC. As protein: CASSYTQPSPYGYTF.

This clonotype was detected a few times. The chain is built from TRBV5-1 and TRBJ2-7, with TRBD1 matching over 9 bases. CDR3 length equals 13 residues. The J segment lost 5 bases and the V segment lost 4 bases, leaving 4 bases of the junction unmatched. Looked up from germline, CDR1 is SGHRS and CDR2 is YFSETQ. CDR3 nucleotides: TGCGCCAGCAGCAAACAGGGGGCCGACGAGCAGTACTTC. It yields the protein CASSKQGADEQYF. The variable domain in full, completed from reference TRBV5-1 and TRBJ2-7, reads KAGVTQTPRYLIKTRGQQVTLSCSPISGHRSVSWYQQTPGQGLQFLFEYFSETQRNKGNFPGRFSGRQFSNSRSEMNVSTLELGDSALYLCASSKQGADEQYFGPGTRLTVT.

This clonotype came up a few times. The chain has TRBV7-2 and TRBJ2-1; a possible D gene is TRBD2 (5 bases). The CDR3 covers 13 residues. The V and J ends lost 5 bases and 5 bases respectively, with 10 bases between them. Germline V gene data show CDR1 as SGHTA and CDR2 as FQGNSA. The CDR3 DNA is TGTGCCAGCAGCACGGACTTTCACAATGAGCAGTTCTTC. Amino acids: CASSTDFHNEQFF.

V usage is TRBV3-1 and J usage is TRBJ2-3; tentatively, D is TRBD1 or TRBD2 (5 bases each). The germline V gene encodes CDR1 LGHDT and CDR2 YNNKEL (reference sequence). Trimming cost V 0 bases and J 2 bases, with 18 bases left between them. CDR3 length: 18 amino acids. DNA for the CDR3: TGTGCCAGCAGCCAAGATAATTGCTCGGGGCGGCCCACAGATACGCAGTATTTT. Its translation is CASSQDNCSGRPTDTQYF.

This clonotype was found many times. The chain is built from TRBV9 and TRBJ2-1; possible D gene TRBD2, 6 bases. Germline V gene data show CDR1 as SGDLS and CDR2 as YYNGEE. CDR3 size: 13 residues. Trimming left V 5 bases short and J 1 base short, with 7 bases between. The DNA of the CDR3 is TGTGCCAGCAGGGGGGGATCCTACAATGAGCAGTTCTTC. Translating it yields CASRGGSYNEQFF.

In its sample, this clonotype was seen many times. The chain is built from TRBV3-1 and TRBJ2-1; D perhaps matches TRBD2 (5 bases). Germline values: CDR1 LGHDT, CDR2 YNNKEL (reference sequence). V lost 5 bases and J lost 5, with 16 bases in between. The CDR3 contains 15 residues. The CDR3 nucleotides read TGTGCCAGCAGCATACGAGTAGGAGGTAACAATGAGCAGTTCTTC. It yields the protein CASSIRVGGNNEQFF.

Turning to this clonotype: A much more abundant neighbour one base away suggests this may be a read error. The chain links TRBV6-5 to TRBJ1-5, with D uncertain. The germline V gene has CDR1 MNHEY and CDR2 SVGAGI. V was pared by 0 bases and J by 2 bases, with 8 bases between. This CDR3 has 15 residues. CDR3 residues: CASSYSTEGNQPQHF. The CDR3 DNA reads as TGTGCCAGCAGTTACTCGACGGAGGGCAATCAGCCCCAGCATTTT.